This TCR beta chain was captured in a study of beta chain features in type 1 diabetes. This clone was observed a handful of times. There are 13 residues in the CDR3. The V gene lost 0 bases and the J gene lost 4 bases, with 5 bases spanning the gap. The V gene's germline CDR1 is SGHTA and CDR2 FQGTGA. Investigators reverse transcribed all isolated RNA, so they sequenced expressed TCRB transcripts. The method was immunoSEQ multiplex PCR; TCRdb's version includes in-frame clones alone and lacks a portion of them. Altogether fewer than 650,000 clones are present, roughly 15% being singletons, with the ten largest covering about 0.093%. Based on CD45RO/CCR7/CD25/CD127/CD95/CD27, CD4+ regulatory, stem cell-like memory, naive and central memory cells were sorted.

This chain joins TRBV7-3 and TRBJ2-3; D is unclear. The TCR sequence derives from a young man in good health. What was sequenced was naive CD4+ T cells from blood. The CDR3 is CASSLTRPDTQYF. The CDR3 nucleotides read TGTGCCAGCAGCTTAACTAGACCAGATACGCAGTATTTT.